Shown below are 17 T cell receptor beta chains from a single sample sequenced in a study of T cell repertoires in cytomegalovirus infection. TCRdb reprocessed the reads with MiXCR, giving one entry per CDR3 protein. The sample lists 300,000 to 450,000 distinct CDR3 sequences; 15% to 20% were seen once. Specimen: PBMCs. These receptors came from a human donor in good health (CMV status not recorded). Some clones in this sample may be carry-over from other donors' samples.

In its sample, this clonotype was seen many times. This sequence joins TRBV10-3 and TRBJ1-1; D is unclear. The CDR3 is made up of 11 amino acids. Germline lookup yields CDR1 ENHRY and CDR2 SYGVKD. Trimming stripped 3 bases from V and 2 bases from J, with 1 base between. Here the CDR3 reads CAISENTEAFF. DNA of the CDR3: TGTGCCATCAGTGAAAACACTGAAGCTTTCTTT.

This clonotype was found a few times. The V gene is TRBV20-1, the J gene TRBJ1-1; 8 nucleotides agree with TRBD1. CDR3 size: 14 residues. The ends lost 0 bases at V and 6 bases at J; junction bases unmatched: 6. The V gene's germline CDR1 is DFQATT and CDR2 SNEGSKA (reference sequence). The CDR3 region is CSARETTGVAEAFF. CDR3 coding DNA: TGCAGTGCTAGAGAGACGACAGGGGTAGCTGAAGCTTTCTTT.

The chain couples TRBV12-3 or TRBV12-4 to TRBJ1-1, with no clear D. The CDR3 has 16 residues. Trimming pared 4 bases from V and 0 bases from J, leaving 15 bases between. CDR3 region: CASSSLFVTVNTEAFF. The CDR3 DNA follows: TGTGCCAGCAGTTCTCTTTTTGTGACTGTGAACACTGAAGCTTTCTTT.

This clonotype was seen many times. The chain links TRBV7-2 to TRBJ1-2; D remains unclear. CDR3 length: 15 amino acids. The V gene lost 1 base and the J gene lost 4 bases, with 13 bases spanning the gap. Germline loops: CDR1 SGHTA, CDR2 FQGNSA. The CDR3 DNA reads as TGTGCCAGCAGCTTAGTGTTTGAGGTTTCCTATGGCTACACCTTC. It is translated as CASSLVFEVSYGYTF. Supplemented by reference TRBV7-2 and TRBJ1-2, the full variable domain reads GAGVSQSPSNKVTEKGKDVELRCDPISGHTALYWYRQSLGQGLEFLIYFQGNSAPDKSGLPSDRFSAERTGGSVSTLTIQRTQQEDSAVYLCASSLVFEVSYGYTFGSGTRLTVV.

V gene TRBV7-6 combines with J gene TRBJ2-1, with D uncertain. The CDR3 length is 16 residues. Germline values: CDR1 SGHVS, CDR2 FNYEAQ. V was trimmed by 4 bases and J by 0 bases, leaving 13 bases between them. The CDR3 loop reads CASSSQTRSSYNEQFF. The CDR3 nucleotides read TGTGCCAGCAGCTCCCAGACCAGAAGCTCCTACAATGAGCAGTTCTTC.

Only one count was recorded for this clonotype. The rearrangement links TRBV5-1 to TRBJ2-7; 8 bases match TRBD1. The CDR3 covers 12 residues. Germline loops: CDR1 SGHRS, CDR2 YFSETQ. V was pared by 3 bases and J by 7 bases, with 3 bases of the junction left unmatched. The CDR3 loop reads CASSWDRREQYF. The CDR3 DNA reads as TGCGCCAGCAGCTGGGACAGGCGGGAGCAGTACTTC.

This clonotype appeared many times. V usage is TRBV7-9 and J usage is TRBJ1-3; perhaps TRBD1 as D (5 bases). The V gene's germline CDR1 is SEHNR and CDR2 FQNEAQ (reference sequence). The CDR3 sequence is 13 residues long. V was trimmed by 6 bases and J by 7 bases, leaving 13 bases between them. The CDR3 DNA is TGTGCCAGCAGACGCTCTGACAGTAACACCATATATTTT. Protein: CASRRSDSNTIYF.

This chain joins TRBV20-1 and TRBJ2-5, with D perhaps matching TRBD1 (6 bases). V gave up 1 base and J gave up 5 bases, with 11 bases separating them. The CDR3 is 13 residues long. Looked up from germline, CDR1 is DFQATT and CDR2 is SNEGSKA (reference sequence). The CDR3 here is CSARATGLETQYF. As DNA, the CDR3 is TGCAGTGCTAGAGCTACAGGGTTGGAGACCCAGTACTTC.

J is TRBJ1-5 and V is TRBV19; no reliable D call. This CDR3 has 14 amino acids. V was cut by 3 bases and J by 3 bases, with 9 bases left in between. Germline loops: CDR1 LNHDA, CDR2 SQIVND (reference sequence). CDR3 loop: CASSIWADNQPQHF. CDR3 in DNA: TGTGCCAGTAGTATTTGGGCGGACAATCAGCCCCAGCATTTT.

The genes are TRBV2 and TRBJ2-2; maybe TRBD1 (5 bases). The CDR3 loop spans 14 amino acids. CDR1 is SNHLY, CDR2 FYNNEI, per germline. The V end was cut by 8 bases, the J end by 0 bases, with 10 bases between. The CDR3 bases are TGTGCCAGCGAGACAGAATCGAACACCGGGGAGCTGTTTTTT. Translating it yields CASETESNTGELFF.

In this sample, this clonotype turned up many times. J is TRBJ1-4 and V is TRBV7-2; a possible D gene is TRBD1 (6 bases). The CDR3 has 15 amino acids. V lost 5 bases and J lost 5, with 15 bases in between. CDR1 is SGHTA, CDR2 FQGNSA, per germline. CDR3 residues: CASSVQGSWNEKLFF. The DNA of the CDR3 is TGTGCCAGCAGCGTACAGGGATCTTGGAATGAAAAACTGTTTTTT.

The gene calls are TRBV2 and TRBJ2-7; tentative D call: TRBD2 (5 bases). From germline, CDR1 is SNHLY and CDR2 FYNNEI. Trimming removed 6 bases at V and 1 base at J, with 10 bases between. CDR3 size: 13 residues. This chain's CDR3 is CASRGRGSYEQYF. CDR3 in DNA: TGTGCCAGCAGAGGTAGAGGGTCCTACGAGCAGTACTTC.

This clonotype was recorded many times. The chain employs TRBV7-9 and TRBJ2-1; TRBD1 is a possible D gene (6 bases). Germline CDR1 and CDR2: SEHNR and FQNEAQ (reference sequence). The CDR3 contains 14 residues. V was cut by 6 bases and J by 5 bases, with 14 bases left in between. This chain's CDR3 is CASRFYRENNEQFF. The CDR3 nucleotides read TGTGCCAGCAGGTTTTACAGGGAAAACAATGAGCAGTTCTTC.

This chain links TRBV2 with TRBJ1-5; D gene uncertain. CDR3 length: 15 amino acids. Between the trimmed V and J ends, which lost 0 bases and 1 base, there was a span of 7 bases. Germline V gene lookup returns CDR1 SNHLY and CDR2 FYNNEI. Here the CDR3 reads CASSEASSSNQPQHF. The CDR3 DNA reads as TGTGCCAGCAGTGAAGCGTCGAGCAGCAATCAGCCCCAGCATTTT.

The V call is TRBV12-3 or TRBV12-4, the J call TRBJ1-5; D call uncertain. V was clipped by 0 bases and J by 5 bases, with 8 bases between them. The CDR3 is 14 residues long. This CDR3 reads CASSLALFDQPQHF. CDR3 coding DNA: TGTGCCAGCAGTTTAGCGCTTTTTGATCAGCCCCAGCATTTT.

This clonotype has a handful of counts. The chain joins TRBV6-5 to TRBJ2-5; 9 positions agree with TRBD1. Unmatched junction bases numbered 5, after V lost 4 bases and J lost 5 bases. The CDR3 loop spans 14 amino acids. The germline V gene has CDR1 MNHEY and CDR2 SVGAGI. The DNA for the CDR3 is TGTGCCAGCAGTTCGGACAGGGGTGGGGAGACCCAGTACTTC. The encoded protein is CASSSDRGGETQYF.

The chain carries TRBV19 and TRBJ2-3; D is possibly TRBD2 (5 bases). Germline CDR1 reads LNHDA; CDR2 reads SQIVND (reference sequence). CDR3 length equals 13 residues. Trimming left V 5 bases short and J 5 bases short, with 11 bases between. The CDR3 is CASSPGGQDTQYF. CDR3 nucleotide sequence: TGTGCCAGTAGTCCTGGCGGGCAAGATACGCAGTATTTT. Variable domain in full (rest from reference TRBV19 and TRBJ2-3): DGGITQSPKYLFRKEGQNVTLSCEQNLNHDAMYWYRQDPGQGLRLIYYSQIVNDFQKGDIAEGYSVSREKKESFPLTVTSAQKNPTAFYLCASSPGGQDTQYFGPGTRLTVL.